This paragraph covers one T cell receptor (beta chain) sequence. No antigen is known for it. Qualities for individual bases were not recorded, and no much larger clone is one base off. Receptor libraries were prepared by 5' RACE. The instrument was an Illumina HiSeq 2000. Template switching introduced a universal primer binding site; the final cDNA contained a unique molecular identifier, enabling accurate counting of TCR cDNA molecules. Specific primers in the conserved constant-segment region were used to synthesize first-strand cDNA for TCR alpha and beta chains. To control for contamination, each cDNA library was double barcoded with a SMART-Mk sample barcode plus Illumina barcodes. TruSeq adapter sequences along with Illumina sample barcodes were introduced in two successive PCR steps. Sequencing of the TCR alpha and beta cDNA libraries was done on the Illumina HiSeq platform using custom primers. On the authors' methods: MiGEC was used to process raw reads and extract unique molecular identifiers, and MiXCR was used to find CDR3 positions. For each individual, recombination models were inferred using an EM algorithm with the repgenHMM and IGoR tools. The analysis of shared clonotypes was done with the tcR package in R, with sharing normalized by the product of cloneset sizes. Out-of-frame nonproductive sequences were analyzed to study raw recombination free of thymic and clonal selection effects. In-frame beta chains were kept once TCRdb had trimmed the public reads at Q25 with fastp and called clones with MiXCR. Every CDR3 protein is listed once, alongside the most common genes and DNA of its rows. The V and J calls were determined by TCRdb, not by the authors. The sample yields 1.5 million to 2 million distinct CDR3 sequences; 32% were counted once. The ten largest make up 0.25% to 0.3% of the sample.

The data are from a study of identical twins (dated by TCRdb to 2015 to 2016). Study-wide context: The study deep-sequenced TCR alpha and beta repertoires from monozygotic twins, unrelated adults of various ages and cord blood to test whether fetal clonotypes persist. Replicate twin experiments were performed at different times using different library preparation protocols to rule out contamination. Points the paper makes about the study in general: Zero-insertion analyses could be partly confounded by invariant T cells such as MAIT and iNKT, though diverse VJ usage argued against such confounding for most clonotypes. Compared with coincidental sharing between unrelated individuals, out-of-frame TCR alpha sequences shared between twins showed an excess of sequences with low generation probability. Because the same donors could not be followed over many years, conclusions were based on cross-sectional statistical analysis. Out-of-frame TCR alpha sharing in monozygotic twins was systematically underestimated by recombination models, whereas sharing between unrelated individuals was in agreement with the recombination models. Abundant cord blood beta clonotypes had fewer insertions, young adult naive repertoires showed a similar but weaker trend, and memory repertoires showed no such trend. A weaker excess of twin sharing was found in beta out-of-frame sequences because the signal-to-noise ratio was lowered by fewer shared sequences.

All donors were healthy Caucasians. The sequenced sample was cord blood. This receptor was obtained from a newborn girl in good health.

The CDR3 in this case is CASSYVRDPAYEQYF. The DNA sequence reads TGTGCCAGCAGTTACGTAAGGGACCCTGCCTACGAGCAGTACTTC. Recombination joined TRBV6-5 with TRBJ2-5; the D segment is perhaps TRBD1 or TRBD2, each sharing 5 matched bases. The better agreement between TRBJ2-7 and the DNA end casts doubt on the J call. CDR1 MNHEY and CDR2 SVGAGI are derived from the germline V gene. The CDR3 spans 15 residues, from the cysteine through the phenylalanine. Only the CDR3 portion is preserved as DNA: 45 bases, with reading frame beginning at the first base.